These 10 T cell receptor beta chains were all obtained from the same sample, sequenced in a study of T-cell reconstitution after alpha-beta-depleted transplantation in children. Preparation of the TCRbeta library used unique molecular identifiers. TCRdb re-derived calls from the PCR reads in MiXCR, one entry per CDR3 protein. The table includes 900,000 or so distinct CDR3 sequences, approximately 15% detected once. Source: PBMCs, mostly from graft donor cells, taken 360 days after TCRalphabeta/CD19-depleted stem cell transplant. The receptor source for this set is a male patient aged 5 to 17 who had a stem cell transplant for acute lymphoblastic leukemia, so the T cells may come from the graft donor.

J is TRBJ2-6 and V is TRBV2; D gene unclear. The CDR3 has 15 amino acids. The germline V gene has CDR1 SNHLY and CDR2 FYNNEI. V lost 7 bases and J 0 bases, leaving 10 bases between the germline ends. CDR3 DNA: TGTGCCAGCACTACCGATTTCTCTGGGGCCAACGTCCTGACTTTC. Its translation is CASTTDFSGANVLTF.

This clonotype was found many times. This chain joins TRBV5-6 and TRBJ2-7; no firm D call. V dropped 0 bases and J dropped 0 bases, with 7 bases sitting between them. The CDR3 extends over 14 amino acids. Germline V gene sequence: CDR1 SGHDT, CDR2 YYEEEE. CDR3 sequence reads: CASSLDGYSYEQYF. As DNA, the CDR3 is TGTGCCAGCAGCTTGGACGGGTACTCCTACGAGCAGTACTTC.

This clonotype has a count of ten or more. The chain combines TRBV3-1 with TRBJ1-2; TRBD1 matches at 9 bases. J was trimmed by 3 bases and V by 1 base; bases with no gene match: 3. Germline values: CDR1 LGHDT, CDR2 YNNKEL (reference sequence). The CDR3 contains 15 residues. The CDR3 DNA reads TGTGCCAGCAGCCAAGGGACAGGGGCGCACTATGGCTACACCTTC. Translated, it gives CASSQGTGAHYGYTF.

The sample holds a few counts of this clonotype. The CDR3 DNA reads TGTGCCAGCAGCTCTTTTGGGGGAGGAGAGACCCAGTACTTC. This encodes CASSSFGGGETQYF. This chain uses TRBV7-3 with TRBJ2-5; possible D gene TRBD2, 6 bases. The V end was cut by 4 bases, the J end by 4 bases, with 13 bases between. This CDR3 is built from 14 residues. Germline assignment: CDR1 SGHTA and CDR2 FQGTGA.

The rearrangement links TRBV7-8 to TRBJ1-1, with D perhaps TRBD1 (5 bases). The germline CDR1 and CDR2 sequences are SGHVS and FQNEAQ. V was shortened by 1 base and J by 0 bases, with 18 bases between the two germline ends. The CDR3 is 18 amino acids. Written as DNA, the CDR3 is TGTGCCAGCAGCTTAGGGGCAGGGTCCTCCCTAATGAACACTGAAGCTTTCTTT. Its protein is CASSLGAGSSLMNTEAFF.

The chain recombines TRBV13 with TRBJ2-1; 16 nucleotides align to TRBD2. Germline values: CDR1 PRHDT, CDR2 FYEKMQ (reference sequence). V lost 5 bases to trimming and J lost 6 bases; unmatched junction nucleotides: 7. This CDR3 has 17 amino acids. The chain's CDR3 is CASSLGLAGGQVNEQFF. The CDR3 DNA reads TGTGCCAGCAGCCTGGGACTAGCGGGAGGGCAAGTCAATGAGCAGTTCTTC.

The chain uses TRBV4-1 and TRBJ2-7; 10 nucleotides align to TRBD1. The CDR3 totals 18 residues. The junction had 12 bases not matched to a gene; V was cut back by 2 bases and J by 2 bases. The germline V gene encodes CDR1 MGHRA and CDR2 YSYEKL. The CDR3 bases are TGCGCCAGCAGCCAACGGACAGGGGGTGGTAGCAGGACCTACGAGCAGTACTTC. Encoded protein: CASSQRTGGGSRTYEQYF.

This clonotype was seen at least ten times. V is TRBV20-1 and J is TRBJ1-2; weak D call: TRBD1 (6 bases). Per germline, CDR1 DFQATT and CDR2 SNEGSKA (reference sequence). The CDR3 runs to 15 residues. Trimming stripped 6 bases from V and 2 bases from J, with 19 bases between. The CDR3 is CSAVGGGRWNYGYTF. As DNA, the CDR3 is TGCAGTGCCGTGGGGGGCGGACGATGGAACTATGGCTACACCTTC.

This clonotype has only a few counts. The chain employs TRBV5-1 and TRBJ2-7; 9 bases map to TRBD1. This CDR3 contains 16 residues. V trimming: 0 bases; J trimming: 0 bases; junction bases outside the gene matches: 4. The germline gives CDR1 SGHRS, CDR2 YFSETQ. CDR3 in DNA: TGCGCCAGCAGCTTGGCTCCGACAGGGGGCTCCTACGAGCAGTACTTC. Translation: CASSLAPTGGSYEQYF.

This clonotype was seen a few times. CDR3 DNA: TGTGCCAGCATCGGGACTGACTACGAGCAGTACTTC. Protein product: CASIGTDYEQYF. The chain combines TRBV3-1 with TRBJ2-7; possibly TRBD2 for D (6 bases). The CDR3 has 12 residues. Germline CDR1 is LGHDT and CDR2 is YNNKEL (reference sequence). Trimming removed 7 bases at V and 3 bases at J, with 10 bases between.